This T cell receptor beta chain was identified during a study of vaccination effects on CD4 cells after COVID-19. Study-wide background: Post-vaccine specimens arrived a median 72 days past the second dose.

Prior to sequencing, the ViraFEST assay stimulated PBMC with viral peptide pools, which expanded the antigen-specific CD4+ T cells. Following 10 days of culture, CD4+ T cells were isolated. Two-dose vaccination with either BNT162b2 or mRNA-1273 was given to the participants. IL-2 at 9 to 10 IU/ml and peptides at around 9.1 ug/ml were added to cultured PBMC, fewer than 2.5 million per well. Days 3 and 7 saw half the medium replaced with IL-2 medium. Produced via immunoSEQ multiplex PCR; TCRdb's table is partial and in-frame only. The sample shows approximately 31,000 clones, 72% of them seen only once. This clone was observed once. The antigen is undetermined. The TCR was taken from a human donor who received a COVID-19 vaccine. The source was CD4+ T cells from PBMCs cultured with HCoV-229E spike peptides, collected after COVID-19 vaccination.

The CDR3 reads CASSVAVSSYEQYF. The DNA of the CDR3 is TGTGCCAGCAGCGTAGCTGTCAGCTCCTACGAGCAGTACTTC. V and J are TRBV9 and TRBJ2-7; no reliable D call. This CDR3 is built from 14 residues. Trimming took 0 bases from V and 0 from J, leaving 7 bases between them. Germline CDR1 reads SGDLS; CDR2 reads YYNGEE. The full variable domain, in which reference TRBV9 and TRBJ2-7 provide the parts outside the CDR3, is DSGVTQTPKHLITATGQRVTLRCSPRSGDLSVYWYQQSLDQGLQFLIQYYNGEERAKGNILERFSAQQFPDLHSELNLSSLELGDSALYFCASSVAVSSYEQYFGPGTRLTVT.